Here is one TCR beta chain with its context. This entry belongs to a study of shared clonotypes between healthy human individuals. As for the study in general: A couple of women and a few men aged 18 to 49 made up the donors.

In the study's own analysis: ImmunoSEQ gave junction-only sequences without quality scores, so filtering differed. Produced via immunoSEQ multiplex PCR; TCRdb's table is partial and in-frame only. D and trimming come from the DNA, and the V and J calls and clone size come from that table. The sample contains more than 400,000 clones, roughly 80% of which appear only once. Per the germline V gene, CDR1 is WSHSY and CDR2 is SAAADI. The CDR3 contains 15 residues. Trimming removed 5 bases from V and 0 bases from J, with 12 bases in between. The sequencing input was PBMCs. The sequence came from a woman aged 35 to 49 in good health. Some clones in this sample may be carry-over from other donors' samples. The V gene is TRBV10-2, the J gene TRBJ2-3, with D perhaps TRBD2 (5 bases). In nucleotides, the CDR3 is TGCGCCAGCAGTTCTAGCAGCACTAGCACAGATACGCAGTATTTT. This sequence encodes CASSSSSTSTDTQYF.